This record looks at one TCR beta chain sequence and its context. No antigen is known for it. This specimen includes other DNA sequences encoding the same CDR3. Trimming cost V 2 bases and J 6 bases, with 7 bases left between them. CDR3 size: 12 residues. CDR1 and CDR2 (germline): SGDLS, YYNGEE. Deep TCR-beta sequencing used DNA from uncultured naive and memory CD4+ T cells. Some clones are missing from TCRdb's copy, which holds only in-frame ones; the method was immunoSEQ multiplex PCR. The sample contains about 68,000 clones, 80% to 95% of which appear only once. The data derive from a study of CD4 T cells in relation to SARS-CoV-2 and coronaviruses. Before the COVID-19 pandemic, during about 2011-2018, CD4+ T cells were taken from unexposed donors. Overall study results and limits: In approximately 71% of donors, memory CD4+ clonotypes crossrecognized SARS-CoV-2 and at least one common cold coronavirus spike. Samples before the pandemic and after infection were not matched within any donor.

The sample comprised naive CD4+ T cells from PBMCs. As for subset: naive CD4+ T cells isolated by negative enrichment. The chain combines TRBV9 with TRBJ2-3, with no clear D. This receptor was identified in a human donor in good health. For the CDR3, the DNA is TGTGCCAGCAGCGTGCTGGGGGATACGCAGTATTTT. It specifies CASSVLGDTQYF.